This T cell receptor beta chain was sequenced for a study of blood T cell repertoires in COVID-19 (TCRdb year 2020). About the full investigation: The collaborator samples originated in the United States, Italy and Spain and spanned the acute and convalescent phases of COVID-19. The prospective study material was composed of cDNA or gDNA derived from T cells, B-cell-depleted T cells, or PBMCs. The dataset comprised deeply sampled blood TCRbeta repertoires from subjects exposed to, actively infected with, or recovered from COVID-19. The repertoires were released in a freely available public database meant as a resource for research on the immune response to SARS-CoV-2. Samples were obtained from the ongoing ImmuneRACE study (first 160 participants) and from 950 to 1,500 subjects provided by 6 global collaborators. Sample metadata almost always included a de-identified subject ID, COVID-19 status, age in years and sex. Where available, HLA class I and class II types were taken from metadata supplied by the sample provider and were not determined by assay-based typing. Overall study outcomes, separate from this receptor: The amount of clinical and demographic metadata varied by source and participant and was provided uncurated.

The immunoSEQ Assay, a bias-controlled multiplex PCR, was used to amplify TCRbeta CDR3 regions from genomic DNA. Turning to the authors' computational methods: Nucleated cell counts per sample were estimated from amplification of reference gene primers within the assay. Sequence reads were collapsed and filtered to measure the absolute abundance of every unique TCRbeta CDR3 rearrangement. Productive Simpson clonality was computed per sample as the square root of Simpson's diversity index over productive rearrangements. The table was pulled from immuneACCESS by TCRdb, which kept in-frame rearrangements only. Such tables lose some clones; where checked, under half of the loss comes from unresolved V genes, and the rest has no known cause. That table furnishes V, J and clone size, whereas the DNA furnished D and trimming. Counted in this sample were 380,000 or so clones; 86% of them appeared once. The top ten constitute just over 7% of the sample.

As to this clone: Its antigen specificity is not known. The input lacks base qualities; no much larger clone sits a single base away.

Trimming leaves V shorter by 1 base and J shorter by 0 bases, with the junction holding 3 bases beyond the gene matches. The CDR3 measures 16 amino acids from cysteine to phenylalanine. CDR3 DNA is the only sequence kept; it has 48 bases, read in frame from the first base. In the germline V gene, CDR1 corresponds to SGHAT and CDR2 to FQNNGV. One collaborating source in Seattle enrolled patients during active infection and followed them longitudinally through the course of disease. Each collaborating institution followed its own protocols to collect whole blood in K2EDTA tubes. For TCRbeta analysis, collaborators shipped samples as frozen whole blood, isolated PBMCs, or DNA extracted from either of those sample types.

The sequence links TRBV11-2 to TRBJ2-4, with 7 bases matching TRBD2. This clonotype was sampled from a woman aged 60-70 years with COVID-19, enrolled during active disease. Sequences were obtained from peripheral blood. The bases read TGTGCCAGCAGCTTAGGAGCGGGACTAGCCAAAAACATTCAGTACTTC. This translates into CASSLGAGLAKNIQYF. This CDR3, with the reference TRBV11-2 and TRBJ2-4 proteins standing in past its ends, gives the full variable domain EAGVAQSPRYKIIEKRQSVAFWCNPISGHATLYWYQQILGQGPKLLIQFQNNGVVDDSQLPKDRFSAERLKGVDSTLKIQPAKLEDSAVYLCASSLGAGLAKNIQYFGAGTRLSVL.